These T cell receptor beta chains were read from a single sample in a study of blood T cells in healthy people across ages. TCRdb itself ran the 5' RACE reads through MiXCR, one entry per CDR3 protein. Among around 620,000 distinct CDR3 sequences listed, 25% to 30% were seen once. The source material was blood. These receptors originate from a woman aged 70-85 years in good health. Each CDR3 is given with its conserved first and last residue. D genes are given only for firm matches. For some rows the clone size is stated as once, few or many, or as a class when expanded; others skip it.

J gene | V gene | clone size | D gene | CDR3 protein | CDR3 DNA
TRBJ2-2 | TRBV7-3 | few | - | CASRKEWGTGELFF | TGTGCCAGCAGAAAAGAATGGGGCACCGGGGAGCTGTTTTTT
TRBJ2-1 | TRBV7-8 | - | - | CASSLSRLGEQFF | TGTGCCAGCAGCTTGAGTAGGTTGGGCGAGCAGTTCTTC
TRBJ2-7 | TRBV20-1 | - | - | CSARPHWRDHEQYF | TGCAGTGCTAGACCTCATTGGAGGGACCACGAGCAGTACTTC
TRBJ1-6 | TRBV5-1 | - | - | CASSILPWEGGNSPLHF | TGCGCCAGCAGCATTCTCCCCTGGGAGGGGGGGAATTCACCCCTCCACTTT
TRBJ1-1 | TRBV20-1 | - | TRBD1 | CSASSGQAITEAFF | TGCAGTGCTAGTTCCGGACAGGCCATCACTGAAGCTTTCTTT
TRBJ1-1 | TRBV11-3 | few | - | CASSLAFAGRTEAFF | TGTGCCAGCAGCTTAGCGTTCGCAGGGAGAACTGAAGCTTTCTTT
TRBJ2-3 | TRBV7-8 | few | TRBD1 | CASSFLGGAQTDTQYF | TGTGCCAGCAGCTTTTTAGGGGGCGCACAGACAGATACGCAGTATTTT
TRBJ1-1 | TRBV12-5 | few | - | CASGLDLPSAAFF | TGTGCTAGTGGTTTGGATCTACCCTCTGCAGCTTTCTTT
TRBJ2-7 | TRBV5-4 | - | TRBD2 | CASRPGLAGESYEQYF | TGTGCCAGCAGACCGGGACTAGCGGGGGAAAGCTACGAGCAGTACTTC
TRBJ1-5 | TRBV4-1 | - | TRBD1 | CASSQGQGGQPQHF | TGCGCCAGCAGCCAAGGACAGGGAGGACAGCCCCAGCATTTT
TRBJ2-5 | TRBV6-6 | many | - | CASSYRANLQETQYF | TGTGCCAGCAGTTACCGGGCAAATCTCCAAGAGACCCAGTACTTC
TRBJ1-4 | TRBV12-3/TRBV12-4 | - | TRBD1 | CASSGKTGGNEKLFF | TGTGCCAGCAGTGGAAAGACAGGGGGAAATGAAAAACTGTTTTTT
TRBJ2-3 | TRBV5-1 | - | TRBD1 | CASSLGTGGRADTQYF | TGCGCCAGCAGCTTGGGGACAGGGGGCCGAGCAGATACGCAGTATTTT
TRBJ1-2 | TRBV7-2 | once | TRBD1 | CASSPQGQTHGYTF | TGTGCCAGCAGCCCACAGGGGCAGACCCATGGCTACACCTTC
TRBJ2-2 | TRBV29-1 | few | - | CSVAPPGQVNTGELFF | TGCAGCGTCGCGCCCCCAGGACAAGTTAACACCGGGGAGCTGTTTTTT
TRBJ2-5 | TRBV6-1 | - | - | CASAAEQETQYF | TGTGCCAGCGCCGCGGAACAAGAGACCCAGTACTTC
TRBJ1-1 | TRBV15 | few | - | CATSRSGLTEAFF | TGTGCCACCAGCAGGTCAGGGTTAACTGAAGCTTTCTTT
TRBJ2-5 | TRBV4-3 | many | - | CASSQDQGARETQYF | TGCGCCAGCAGCCAAGATCAAGGAGCTAGGGAGACCCAGTACTTC
TRBJ2-3 | TRBV5-1 | few | - | CASSPPTGTTDTQYF | TGCGCCAGCAGCCCCCCGACAGGTACCACAGATACGCAGTATTTT
TRBJ2-4 | TRBV19 | - | - | CASSPLRLGTKNIQYF | TGTGCCAGTAGTCCCCTCCGGTTAGGGACCAAAAACATTCAGTACTTC
TRBJ1-1 | TRBV7-6 | - | - | CASSRDKNTEAFF | TGTGCCAGCAGCCGGGACAAAAATACTGAAGCTTTCTTT
TRBJ2-1 | TRBV14 | few | TRBD2 | CASSHGTSGGYNEQFF | TGTGCCAGCAGCCATGGGACTAGCGGGGGGTACAATGAGCAGTTCTTC
TRBJ2-5 | TRBV29-1 | few | TRBD2 | CSTSGPSGEETQYF | TGCAGCACTTCCGGGCCTAGCGGGGAAGAGACCCAGTACTTC
TRBJ2-7 | TRBV5-1 | - | - | CASRALGNNYEQYF | TGCGCCAGCAGAGCCCTCGGCAATAATTACGAGCAGTACTTC
TRBJ2-1 | TRBV7-2 | - | - | CVSSESGAGANEQFF | TGTGTCAGCAGCGAAAGTGGAGCAGGGGCCAATGAGCAGTTCTTC
TRBJ2-7 | TRBV4-2 | few | TRBD2 | CASSQPEVAGGPYEQYF | TGTGCCAGCAGCCAGCCCGAGGTAGCGGGGGGGCCCTACGAGCAGTACTTC
TRBJ2-4 | TRBV5-6 | once | - | CASSSAGGDTNIQYF | TGTGCCAGCAGTTCCGCGGGCGGTGATACAAACATTCAGTACTTC
TRBJ2-7 | TRBV7-2 | - | TRBD2 | CASSLASGGTYEQHF | TGTGCCAGCAGCTTAGCTAGCGGGGGGACCTACGAGCAGCACTTC
TRBJ2-7 | TRBV14 | - | - | CASSQLGTKYEQYF | TGTGCCAGCAGCCAACTTGGGACAAAGTACGAGCAGTACTTC
TRBJ2-5 | TRBV12-3/TRBV12-4 | few | - | CASSLKSGRNWETQYF | TGTGCCAGCAGTTTAAAAAGCGGCCGGAATTGGGAGACCCAGTACTTC
TRBJ1-1 | TRBV5-1 | few | - | CASSRDMLKGEAFF | TGCGCCAGCAGCCGGGACATGCTAAAGGGTGAAGCTTTCTTT
TRBJ1-2 | TRBV12-3/TRBV12-4 | few | TRBD1 | CASSGQANYGYTF | TGTGCCAGTTCCGGACAGGCTAACTATGGCTACACCTTC
TRBJ1-3 | TRBV7-9 | few | - | CASSLREAGNTIYF | TGTGCCAGCAGCTTGAGGGAGGCCGGAAACACCATATATTTT
TRBJ1-2 | TRBV20-1 | - | - | CSARLGAAYGYTF | TGCAGTGCTAGATTGGGAGCAGCCTATGGCTACACCTTC
TRBJ1-2 | TRBV12-3/TRBV12-4 | - | TRBD1 | CASSLQGQGASGYTF | TGTGCCAGCAGTTTACAGGGACAGGGGGCCTCTGGCTACACCTTC
TRBJ1-5 | TRBV20-1 | - | - | CSARAGGLITDTQHF | TGCAGTGCCCGAGCGGGGGGGCTTATCACAGATACGCAGCATTTT
TRBJ1-1 | TRBV7-8 | - | - | CASSLDRGAPNTEAFF | TGTGCCAGCAGCTTAGATAGGGGGGCCCCGAACACTGAAGCTTTCTTT
TRBJ2-3 | TRBV7-2 | - | - | CASTLTHSEADTQYF | TGTGCCAGCACCCTGACTCATAGCGAGGCGGATACGCAGTATTTT
TRBJ2-5 | TRBV20-1 | few | TRBD2 | CSAPPGLAGGETQYF | TGCAGTGCCCCTCCGGGACTAGCGGGGGGAGAGACCCAGTACTTC
TRBJ2-1 | TRBV27 | - | - | CASSSYSYPYNEQFF | TGTGCCAGCAGTTCCTACAGCTACCCCTACAATGAGCAGTTCTTC
TRBJ2-7 | TRBV7-3 | few | - | CASSFGLMGEQYF | TGTGCCAGCAGCTTCGGGCTTATGGGCGAGCAGTACTTC
TRBJ1-2 | TRBV7-9 | few | - | CASSLAGQGPGYTF | TGTGCCAGCAGCTTAGCAGGTCAGGGTCCTGGCTACACCTTC
TRBJ2-7 | TRBV10-3 | few | - | CAIKSNPLDEQYF | TGTGCCATCAAATCGAACCCGCTAGACGAGCAGTACTTC
TRBJ1-2 | TRBV3-1 | many | - | CASSQEYYGYTF | TGTGCCAGCAGCCAAGAATACTATGGCTACACCTTC
TRBJ1-1 | TRBV12-3/TRBV12-4 | - | - | CASSTGSEAFF | TGTGCCAGCAGTACAGGGAGTGAAGCTTTCTTT
TRBJ2-6 | TRBV9 | few | TRBD1 | CASSVTGGAGANVLTF | TGTGCCAGCAGCGTAACAGGGGGCGCTGGGGCCAACGTCCTGACTTTC
TRBJ1-2 | TRBV5-1 | - | - | CASSHNYRVDGYTF | TGCGCCAGCAGTCATAATTACAGGGTTGATGGCTACACCTTC
TRBJ1-6 | TRBV20-1 | - | - | CSVGLSSCNSPLHF | TGCAGTGTAGGATTAAGCTCCTGTAATTCACCCCTCCACTTT
TRBJ1-1 | TRBV20-1 | few | - | CSARAWREAFF | TGCAGTGCTAGAGCTTGGCGTGAAGCTTTCTTT
TRBJ2-5 | TRBV27 | - | - | CASKPGSVVQETQYF | TGTGCCAGCAAACCCGGGAGTGTGGTCCAAGAGACCCAGTACTTC
TRBJ1-4 | TRBV20-1 | many | - | CSAPDRRVPNEKLFF | TGCAGTGCCCCAGATCGAAGGGTGCCTAATGAAAAACTGTTTTTT
TRBJ2-1 | TRBV7-9 | - | TRBD2 | CASSQPRGVERSNEQFF | TGTGCCAGCAGCCAACCCCGGGGGGTGGAGCGGAGCAATGAGCAGTTCTTC
TRBJ2-7 | TRBV29-1 | few | - | CSVAIAGTIGEQYF | TGCAGCGTTGCCATTGCGGGGACCATAGGCGAGCAGTACTTC
TRBJ1-3 | TRBV20-1 | - | - | CSARVLDSGNTIYF | TGCAGTGCTAGAGTCCTGGACTCTGGAAACACCATATATTTT
TRBJ1-3 | TRBV6-5 | - | - | CASSYSGMPSTIYF | TGTGCCAGCAGTTATTCAGGCATGCCAAGCACCATATATTTT
TRBJ1-6 | TRBV2 | - | - | CASNRQYNSPLHF | TGTGCCAGCAACCGGCAGTATAATTCACCCCTCCACTTT
TRBJ2-3 | TRBV7-2 | - | - | CARTLRRDTQYF | TGTGCCAGAACCCTAAGAAGAGATACGCAGTATTTT
TRBJ2-4 | TRBV6-5 | - | - | CASSYSGKNIQYF | TGTGCCAGCAGTTACTCGGGCAAAAACATTCAGTACTTC
TRBJ1-3 | TRBV7-2 | few | TRBD1 | CASSSATGAGNTIYF | TGTGCCAGCAGCTCCGCGACAGGGGCTGGAAACACCATATATTTT